This T cell receptor (beta chain) emerged from a study of metastatic and nonmetastatic thyroid tumors. Not a single patient had been given any form of treatment at any point before undergoing thyroid surgery. As regards this clone: This may be a read error, as it is one base from a much larger clone.

TCRdb reprocessed the PCR reads via MiXCR. The sample holds about 69,000 clones, 14% seen once. This clonotype was obtained from a male donor with papillary thyroid cancer or a benign thyroid nodule (not recorded which). Some clones in this sample may be carry-over from other donors' samples. Sequenced sample: blood.

CDR3: CASSYSLGLAGVETQYF. CDR3 DNA sequence: TGTGCCAGCAGTTACTCTCTGGGACTAGCGGGAGTGGAGACCCAGTACTTC. The chain joins TRBV6-5 to TRBJ2-5; 14 bases are shared with TRBD2. The CDR3 covers 17 residues. J gave up 5 bases and V 0 bases, and 5 bases lay outside the gene matches. Germline V lookup: CDR1 MNHEY, CDR2 SVGAGI.